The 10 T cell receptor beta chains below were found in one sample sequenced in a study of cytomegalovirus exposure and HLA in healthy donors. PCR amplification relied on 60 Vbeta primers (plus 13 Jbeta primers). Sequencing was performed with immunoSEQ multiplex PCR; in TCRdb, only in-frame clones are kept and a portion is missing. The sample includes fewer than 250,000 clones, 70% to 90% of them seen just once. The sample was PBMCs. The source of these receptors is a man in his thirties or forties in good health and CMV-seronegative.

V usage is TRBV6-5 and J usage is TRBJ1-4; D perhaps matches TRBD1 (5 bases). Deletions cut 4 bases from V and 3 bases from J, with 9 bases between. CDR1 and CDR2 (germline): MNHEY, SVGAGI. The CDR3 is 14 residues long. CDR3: CASSSGIANEKLFF. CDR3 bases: TGTGCCAGCAGTTCAGGGATCGCTAATGAAAAACTGTTTTTT.

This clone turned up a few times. The CDR3 loop is CASSLGLGYEQYF. CDR3 in DNA: TGTGCCAGCAGCTTAGGACTAGGATACGAGCAGTACTTC. V usage is TRBV7-9 and J usage is TRBJ2-7; D is perhaps TRBD2 (6 bases). This CDR3 is built from 13 residues. V shed 1 base and J shed 4 bases, with 8 bases lying between them. Germline CDR1 is SEHNR and CDR2 is FQNEAQ (reference sequence).

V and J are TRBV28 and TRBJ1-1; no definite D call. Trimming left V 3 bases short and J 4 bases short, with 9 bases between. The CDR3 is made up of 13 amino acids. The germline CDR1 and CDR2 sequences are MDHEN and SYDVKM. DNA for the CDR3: TGTGCCAGCAGTTTGGCTCAGGCCACTGAAGCTTTCTTT. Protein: CASSLAQATEAFF.

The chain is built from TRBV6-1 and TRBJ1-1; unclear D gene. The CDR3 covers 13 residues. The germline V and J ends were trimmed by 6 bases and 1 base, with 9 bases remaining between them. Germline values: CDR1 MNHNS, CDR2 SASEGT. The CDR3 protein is CASRDRGNTEAFF. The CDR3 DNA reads TGTGCCAGCAGGGACCGGGGGAACACTGAAGCTTTCTTT.

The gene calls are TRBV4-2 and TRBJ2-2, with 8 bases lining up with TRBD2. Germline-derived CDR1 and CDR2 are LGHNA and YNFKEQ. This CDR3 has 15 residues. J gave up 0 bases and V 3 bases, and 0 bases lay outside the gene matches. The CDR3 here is CASSQTSANTGELFF. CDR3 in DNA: TGTGCCAGCAGCCAGACTAGCGCGAACACCGGGGAGCTGTTTTTT.

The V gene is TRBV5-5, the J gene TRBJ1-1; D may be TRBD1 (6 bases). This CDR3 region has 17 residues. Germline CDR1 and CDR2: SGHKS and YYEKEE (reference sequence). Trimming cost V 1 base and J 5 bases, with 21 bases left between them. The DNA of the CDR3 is TGTGCCAGCAGCTTGATAGTAGGAGGGAGGGGGGGGACTGAAGCTTTCTTT. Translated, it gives CASSLIVGGRGGTEAFF.

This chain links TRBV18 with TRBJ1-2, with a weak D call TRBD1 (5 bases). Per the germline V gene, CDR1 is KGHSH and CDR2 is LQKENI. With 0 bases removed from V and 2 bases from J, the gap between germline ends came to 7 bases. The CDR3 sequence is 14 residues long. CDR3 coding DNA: TGTGCCAGCTCACCACCGGCAGGGAACTATGGCTACACCTTC. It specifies CASSPPAGNYGYTF. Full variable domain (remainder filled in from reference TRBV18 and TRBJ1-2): NAGVMQNPRHLVRRRGQEARLRCSPMKGHSHVYWYRQLPEEGLKFMVYLQKENIIDESGMPKERFSAEFPKEGPSILRIQQVVRGDSAAYFCASSPPAGNYGYTFGSGTRLTVV.

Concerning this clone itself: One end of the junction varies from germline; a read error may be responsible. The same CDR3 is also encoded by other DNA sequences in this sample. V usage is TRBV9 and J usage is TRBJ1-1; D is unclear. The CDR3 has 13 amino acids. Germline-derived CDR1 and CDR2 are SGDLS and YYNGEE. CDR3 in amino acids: CASSPGEGTEAFF. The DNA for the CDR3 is TGTGCCAGCAGCCCAGGCGAGGGCACTGAAGCCTTCTTT.

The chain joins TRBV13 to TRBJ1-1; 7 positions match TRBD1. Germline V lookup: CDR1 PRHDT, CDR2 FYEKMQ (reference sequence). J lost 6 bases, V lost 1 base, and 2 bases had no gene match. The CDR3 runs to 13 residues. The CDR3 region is CASSLEDRPEAFF. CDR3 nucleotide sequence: TGTGCCAGCAGCTTAGAGGACAGGCCTGAAGCTTTCTTT.

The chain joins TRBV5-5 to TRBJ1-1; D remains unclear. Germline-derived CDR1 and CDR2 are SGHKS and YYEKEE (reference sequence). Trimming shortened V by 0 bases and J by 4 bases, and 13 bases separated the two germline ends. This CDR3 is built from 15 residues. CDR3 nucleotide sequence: TGTGCCAGCAGCTTGGAAGGGCGGGTGGCCACTGAAGCTTTCTTT. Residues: CASSLEGRVATEAFF.